A selection of T cell receptor beta chains follows, all from one sample in a study of CD8 T cells in Susac syndrome. TCRdb re-called the immunoSEQ multiplex PCR reads with MiXCR, one entry per CDR3 protein. The sample holds 150,000 to 200,000 distinct CDR3 sequences; approximately 95% are singletons and the top ten take over 0.08%. The sequencing input was CD4+ T cells from PBMCs. The receptors derive from a human donor with multiple sclerosis. Each CDR3 is given with its conserved first and last residue. The D gene is left open where the match is weak. Not every row has a clone size; where given, it reads once, few, many or a size class.

D: TRBD2
size: once
V: TRBV3-1
J: TRBJ2-5
CDR3: CASSRNIAGGWETQYF
DNA: TGTGCCAGCAGCCGCAACATAGCGGGGGGCTGGGAGACCCAGTACTTC

D: -
size: -
V: TRBV5-1
J: TRBJ2-7
CDR3: CASSFQDIHYEQYF
DNA: TGCGCCAGCAGCTTCCAGGACATCCATTACGAGCAGTACTTC

D: -
size: -
V: TRBV3-1
J: TRBJ2-5
CDR3: CASSRRTDQETQYF
DNA: TGTGCCAGCAGCCGCCGGACAGATCAAGAGACCCAGTACTTC

D: -
size: few
V: TRBV6-1
J: TRBJ2-5
CDR3: CASTMWEGETQYF
DNA: TGTGCCAGCACCATGTGGGAAGGGGAGACCCAGTACTTC

D: TRBD1
size: -
V: TRBV27
J: TRBJ2-7
CDR3: CASSPRQGSSYEQYF
DNA: TGTGCCAGCAGTCCCCGACAGGGGAGCTCCTACGAGCAGTACTTC

D: TRBD1
size: -
V: TRBV15
J: TRBJ1-5
CDR3: CATSRGDRGADSNQPQHF
DNA: TGTGCCACCAGCAGAGGTGACAGGGGCGCTGATAGCAATCAGCCCCAGCATTTT

D: -
size: -
V: TRBV7-6
J: TRBJ2-3
CDR3: CASSLEGGGVSSTDTQYF
DNA: TGTGCCAGCAGCTTAGAAGGGGGCGGGGTATCTAGCACAGATACGCAGTATTTT

D: TRBD2
size: once
V: TRBV4-1
J: TRBJ2-1
CDR3: CASSQDLAGKGSNEQFF
DNA: TGCGCCAGCAGCCAAGACCTAGCGGGAAAAGGGAGCAATGAGCAGTTCTTC

D: TRBD1
size: -
V: TRBV5-1
J: TRBJ1-3
CDR3: CASSTTGGIGNTIYF
DNA: TGCGCCAGCAGCACGACAGGGGGCATTGGAAACACCATATATTTT

D: -
size: -
V: TRBV3-1
J: TRBJ2-5
CDR3: CASSQDIQETQYF
DNA: TGTGCCAGCAGCCAAGACATACAAGAGACCCAGTACTTC

D: -
size: few
V: TRBV7-3
J: TRBJ2-2
CDR3: CASSLRPINTGELFF
DNA: TGTGCCAGCAGCTTAAGACCCATTAACACCGGGGAGCTGTTTTTT

D: TRBD1
size: -
V: TRBV29-1
J: TRBJ2-3
CDR3: CSVGLTGASTDTQYF
DNA: TGCAGCGTTGGCCTCACAGGGGCTAGCACAGATACGCAGTATTTT

D: TRBD2
size: -
V: TRBV19
J: TRBJ2-7
CDR3: CASSERDGGSYEQYF
DNA: TGTGCCAGTAGTGAACGGGACGGGGGGTCCTACGAGCAGTACTTC

D: TRBD1
size: -
V: TRBV4-1
J: TRBJ2-6
CDR3: CASSHQSLQGVPSGANVLTF
DNA: TGCGCCAGCAGCCACCAATCCCTCCAGGGGGTTCCCTCTGGGGCCAACGTCCTGACTTTC

D: TRBD1
size: -
V: TRBV30
J: TRBJ2-7
CDR3: CAWTRGTGGPYYEQYF
DNA: TGTGCCTGGACCCGAGGGACAGGGGGGCCATACTACGAGCAGTACTTC

D: -
size: once
V: TRBV18
J: TRBJ1-6
CDR3: CASSPTDPAWAGDLTNSPLHF
DNA: TGTGCCAGCTCACCGACCGACCCAGCTTGGGCAGGGGATTTGACTAATTCACCCCTCCACTTT

D: TRBD1
size: -
V: TRBV28
J: TRBJ1-2
CDR3: CASSAGQLTYGYTF
DNA: TGTGCCAGCAGCGCGGGACAGCTAACCTATGGCTACACCTTC

D: -
size: few
V: TRBV6-2/TRBV6-3
J: TRBJ2-2
CDR3: CASSLAGNTGELFF
DNA: TGTGCCAGCAGTTTGGCAGGGAACACCGGGGAGCTGTTTTTT

D: -
size: -
V: TRBV20-1
J: TRBJ2-2
CDR3: CSAPRGLPEELFF
DNA: TGCAGTGCTCCGAGGGGCCTCCCAGAGGAGCTGTTTTTT

D: TRBD1
size: -
V: TRBV7-2
J: TRBJ2-2
CDR3: CASSWTGTVPPGELFF
DNA: TGTGCCAGCAGCTGGACCGGGACAGTTCCCCCCGGGGAGCTGTTTTTT

D: -
size: -
V: TRBV3-1
J: TRBJ1-6
CDR3: CASRMNNNSPLHF
DNA: TGTGCCAGCAGAATGAATAATAATTCACCCCTCCACTTT

D: TRBD2
size: -
V: TRBV7-2
J: TRBJ2-7
CDR3: CASSLMLKREGHEQYF
DNA: TGTGCCAGCAGCTTAATGTTGAAGCGGGAGGGCCACGAGCAGTACTTC

D: -
size: -
V: TRBV5-4
J: TRBJ2-1
CDR3: CASSVGSGNSYNEQFF
DNA: TGTGCCAGCAGCGTGGGGAGCGGTAACTCCTACAATGAGCAGTTCTTC

D: -
size: -
V: TRBV9
J: TRBJ1-5
CDR3: CASSVRFGWEPQHF
DNA: TGTGCCAGCAGCGTCAGGTTTGGGTGGGAGCCCCAGCATTTT

D: TRBD2
size: -
V: TRBV20-1
J: TRBJ2-1
CDR3: CSAGPAGTTYNEQFF
DNA: TGCAGTGCCGGGCCAGCGGGGACGACCTACAATGAGCAGTTCTTC

D: -
size: -
V: TRBV30
J: TRBJ1-1
CDR3: CAWSVSWDTEAFF
DNA: TGTGCCTGGAGTGTTTCATGGGACACTGAAGCTTTCTTT

D: -
size: -
V: TRBV27
J: TRBJ1-2
CDR3: CASSSPATENYGYTF
DNA: TGTGCCAGCAGTTCCCCAGCGACAGAGAACTATGGCTACACCTTC

D: -
size: -
V: TRBV20-1
J: TRBJ1-4
CDR3: CSARGWQALNEKLFF
DNA: TGCAGTGCTAGGGGTTGGCAGGCCCTTAATGAAAAACTGTTTTTT

D: -
size: -
V: TRBV28
J: TRBJ2-7
CDR3: CASSTSSYEQYF
DNA: TGTGCCAGCAGTACGAGCTCCTACGAGCAGTACTTC

D: TRBD1
size: -
V: TRBV12-3/TRBV12-4
J: TRBJ1-6
CDR3: CASSLATGRGDSPLHF
DNA: TGTGCCAGCAGTTTAGCGACAGGGCGAGGAGATTCACCCCTCCACTTT

D: -
size: -
V: TRBV30
J: TRBJ1-6
CDR3: CAWSARANNSPLHF
DNA: TGTGCCTGGAGTGCTAGGGCGAATAATTCACCCCTCCACTTT

D: -
size: -
V: TRBV29-1
J: TRBJ2-2
CDR3: CSVEKTSNTGELFF
DNA: TGCAGCGTTGAAAAAACCTCGAACACCGGGGAGCTGTTTTTT

D: TRBD1
size: once
V: TRBV7-3
J: TRBJ2-2
CDR3: CASSLPQGAFTGELFF
DNA: TGTGCCAGCAGCCTCCCACAGGGGGCGTTCACCGGGGAGCTGTTTTTT

D: -
size: -
V: TRBV3-1
J: TRBJ1-2
CDR3: CASSQDPGYGYTF
DNA: TGTGCCAGCAGCCAAGATCCGGGGTATGGCTACACCTTC

D: -
size: -
V: TRBV4-2
J: TRBJ1-5
CDR3: CASSQDRAANQPQHF
DNA: TGTGCCAGCAGCCAAGATCGGGCAGCTAATCAGCCCCAGCATTTT

D: -
size: once
V: TRBV20-1
J: TRBJ2-7
CDR3: CSADRDSDYGEQYF
DNA: TGCAGTGCGGATCGGGACTCCGATTATGGCGAGCAGTACTTC